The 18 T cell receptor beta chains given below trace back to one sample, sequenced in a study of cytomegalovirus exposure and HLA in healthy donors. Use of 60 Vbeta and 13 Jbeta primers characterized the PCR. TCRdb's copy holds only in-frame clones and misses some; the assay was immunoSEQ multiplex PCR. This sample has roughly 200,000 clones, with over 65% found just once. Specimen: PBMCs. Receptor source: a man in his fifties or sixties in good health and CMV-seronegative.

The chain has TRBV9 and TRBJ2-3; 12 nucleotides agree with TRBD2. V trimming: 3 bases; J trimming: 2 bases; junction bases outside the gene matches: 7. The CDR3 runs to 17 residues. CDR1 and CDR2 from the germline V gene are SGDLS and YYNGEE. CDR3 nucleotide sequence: TGTGCCAGCAGCGCCATCGGACTAGCGGGACCCACAGATACGCAGTATTTT. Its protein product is CASSAIGLAGPTDTQYF. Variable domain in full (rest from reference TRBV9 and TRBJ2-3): DSGVTQTPKHLITATGQRVTLRCSPRSGDLSVYWYQQSLDQGLQFLIQYYNGEERAKGNILERFSAQQFPDLHSELNLSSLELGDSALYFCASSAIGLAGPTDTQYFGPGTRLTVL.

The CDR3 sequence: CSVGTSGSNTQYF. The DNA of the CDR3 is TGCAGCGTCGGGACTAGCGGGAGTAATACCCAGTACTTC. The rearrangement uses TRBV29-1 and TRBJ2-5; the match to TRBD2 covers 14 bases. The V gene's germline CDR1 is SQVTM and CDR2 ANQGSEA. J was trimmed by 8 bases and V by 6 bases; bases with no gene match: 5. CDR3 size: 13 residues.

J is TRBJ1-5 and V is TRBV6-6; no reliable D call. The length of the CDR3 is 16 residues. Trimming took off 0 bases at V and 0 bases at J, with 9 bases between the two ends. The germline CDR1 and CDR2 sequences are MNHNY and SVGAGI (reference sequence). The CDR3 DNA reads TGTGCCAGCAGTTACTCGACGACAATTAGCAATCAGCCCCAGCATTTT. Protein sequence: CASSYSTTISNQPQHF.

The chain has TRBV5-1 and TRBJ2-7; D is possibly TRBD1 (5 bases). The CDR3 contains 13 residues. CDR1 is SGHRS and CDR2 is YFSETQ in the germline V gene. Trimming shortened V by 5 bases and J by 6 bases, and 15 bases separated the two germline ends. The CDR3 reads CASRQATTREQYF. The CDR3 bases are TGCGCCAGCAGACAGGCGACAACTCGCGAGCAGTACTTC.

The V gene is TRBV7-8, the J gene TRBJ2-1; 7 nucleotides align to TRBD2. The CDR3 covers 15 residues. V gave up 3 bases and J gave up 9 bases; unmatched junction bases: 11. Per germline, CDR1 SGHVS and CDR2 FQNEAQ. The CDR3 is CASSFEGGPKSEQFF. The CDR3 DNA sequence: TGTGCCAGCAGCTTTGAGGGAGGGCCGAAGAGTGAGCAGTTCTTC.

CDR3 region: CASSSRTGRDEKLFF. In DNA, the CDR3 is TGCGCCAGCAGCTCCCGGACAGGGAGGGATGAAAAACTGTTTTTT. The chain carries TRBV5-1 and TRBJ1-4, with 8 bases matching TRBD1. Germline loops: CDR1 SGHRS, CDR2 YFSETQ. This CDR3 has 15 amino acids. V lost 3 bases, J lost 6 bases, and 7 bases stayed unmatched.

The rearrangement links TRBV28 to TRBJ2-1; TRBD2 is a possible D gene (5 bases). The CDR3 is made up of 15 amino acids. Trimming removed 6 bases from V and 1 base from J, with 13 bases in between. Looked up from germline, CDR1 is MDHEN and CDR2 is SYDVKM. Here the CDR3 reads CASSPSKGSYNEQFF. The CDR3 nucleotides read TGTGCCAGCAGCCCTAGCAAGGGTTCCTACAATGAGCAGTTCTTC.

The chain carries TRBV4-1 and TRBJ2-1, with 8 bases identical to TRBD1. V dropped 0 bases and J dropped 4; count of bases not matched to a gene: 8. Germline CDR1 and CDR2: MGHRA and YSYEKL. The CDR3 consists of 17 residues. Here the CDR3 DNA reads TGCGCCAGCAGCCAAGACCAGACAGGGGCGGGGTACAATGAGCAGTTCTTC. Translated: CASSQDQTGAGYNEQFF.

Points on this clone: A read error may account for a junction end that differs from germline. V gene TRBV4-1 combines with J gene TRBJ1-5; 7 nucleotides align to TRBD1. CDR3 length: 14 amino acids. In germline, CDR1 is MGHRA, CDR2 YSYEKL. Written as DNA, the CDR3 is TGCGCCAGCAGCCAAGACCCAGGGGGGCAGCCCCAGAATTTT. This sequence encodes CASSQDPGGQPQNF.

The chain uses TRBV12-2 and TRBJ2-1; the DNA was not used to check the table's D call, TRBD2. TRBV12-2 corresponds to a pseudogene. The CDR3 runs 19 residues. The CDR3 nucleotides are TGTGCAAGTCGCTCCCTGACTAGCGGGGGGGTCAGCTCCTACAATGAGCAGTTCTTC. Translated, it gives CASRSLTSGGVSSYNEQFF.

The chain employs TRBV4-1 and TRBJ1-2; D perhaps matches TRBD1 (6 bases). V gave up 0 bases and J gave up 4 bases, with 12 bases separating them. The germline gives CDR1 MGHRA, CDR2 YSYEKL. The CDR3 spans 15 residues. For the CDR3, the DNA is TGCGCCAGCAGCCAAGACAGAGACAGGCGCTATGGCTACACCTTC. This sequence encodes CASSQDRDRRYGYTF.

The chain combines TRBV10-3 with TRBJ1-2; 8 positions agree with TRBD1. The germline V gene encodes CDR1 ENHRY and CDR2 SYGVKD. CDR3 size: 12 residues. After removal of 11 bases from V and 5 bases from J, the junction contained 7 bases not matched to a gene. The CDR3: CAGAGTGYGYTF. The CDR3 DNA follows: TGTGCCGGAGCTGGGACAGGATATGGCTACACCTTC.

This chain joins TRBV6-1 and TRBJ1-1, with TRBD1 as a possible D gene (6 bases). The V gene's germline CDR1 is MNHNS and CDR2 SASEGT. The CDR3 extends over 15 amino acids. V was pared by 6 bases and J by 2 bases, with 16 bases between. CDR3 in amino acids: CASRATGQLNTEAFF. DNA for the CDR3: TGTGCCAGCAGAGCAACGGGACAATTAAACACTGAAGCTTTCTTT.

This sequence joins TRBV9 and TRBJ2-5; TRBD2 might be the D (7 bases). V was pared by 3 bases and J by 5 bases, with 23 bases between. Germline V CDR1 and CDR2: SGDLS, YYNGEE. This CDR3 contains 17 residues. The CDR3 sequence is CASSASGGGSQKETQYF. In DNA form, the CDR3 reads TGTGCCAGCAGCGCTAGCGGAGGGGGGTCCCAGAAGGAGACCCAGTACTTC.

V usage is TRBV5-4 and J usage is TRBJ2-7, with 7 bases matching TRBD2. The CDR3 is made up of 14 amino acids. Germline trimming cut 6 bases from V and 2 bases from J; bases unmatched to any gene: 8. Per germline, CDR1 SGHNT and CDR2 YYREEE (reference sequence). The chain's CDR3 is CASTFHGGTYEQYF. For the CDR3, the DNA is TGTGCCAGCACCTTTCACGGGGGGACCTACGAGCAGTACTTC.

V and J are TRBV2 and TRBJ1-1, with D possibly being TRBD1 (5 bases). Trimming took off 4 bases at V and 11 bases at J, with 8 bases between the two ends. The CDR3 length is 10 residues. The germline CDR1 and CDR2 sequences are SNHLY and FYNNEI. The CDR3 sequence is CASSAGWAFF. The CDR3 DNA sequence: TGTGCCAGCAGTGCAGGGTGGGCTTTCTTT.

The DNA of the CDR3 is TGTGCCAGCAGCAAAAGACAGGGGGCAGGAGAGACCCAGTACTTC. Translated: CASSKRQGAGETQYF. The V and J genes are TRBV11-3 and TRBJ2-5, with 10 bases identical to TRBD1. Losses at the gene ends were 5 bases for V and 4 bases for J; bases not matched to a gene: 7. CDR1 and CDR2 from the germline V gene are SGHNT and YENEEA. CDR3 length: 15 amino acids.

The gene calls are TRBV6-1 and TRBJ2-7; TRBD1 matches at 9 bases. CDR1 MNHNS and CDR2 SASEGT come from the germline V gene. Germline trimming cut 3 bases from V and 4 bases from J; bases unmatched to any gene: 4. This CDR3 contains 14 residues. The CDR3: CASSDRGQGYEQYF. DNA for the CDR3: TGTGCCAGCAGTGATAGGGGACAGGGATACGAGCAGTACTTC.